The clone carrying this T cell receptor (beta chain) occurred a few times. Its specificity is not known. The CDR3 totals 16 residues. V lost 5 bases to trimming and J lost 1 base; unmatched junction nucleotides: 6. Germline V lookup: CDR1 SNHLY, CDR2 FYNNEI. The repertoire was sequenced with immunoSEQ multiplex PCR; TCRdb's copy has only in-frame clones and lacks some. The table shows more than 55,000 clones, with around 80% occurring only once. This record comes from a study of early stage breast cancer tumors. On the study more broadly: About 70% of the 16 invasive tumors were ER+, PR+ and HER2-. Among some twelve ER+/PR+/HER2- tumors, eight were ductal, four lobular. Around 10-fold was the mean read coverage per sample. Study observations and caveats: Comparing each tissue with blood distinguished tumor from normal in about 85% of the 16 patients.

The sequence was obtained from a middle-aged person with breast cancer. Sequencing was done on a sample of blood. This chain uses TRBV2 with TRBJ2-1, with 9 bases matching TRBD2. This CDR3 is CASSSTLAGSYNEQFF. The CDR3 DNA follows: TGTGCCAGCAGTTCCACCCTAGCGGGATCCTACAATGAGCAGTTCTTC.